These T cell receptor beta chains were read from a single sample in a study of T cell responses to AZD1222 COVID-19 vaccine. Measured with immunoSEQ multiplex PCR; TCRdb has only the in-frame clones, and not every one. The sample lists 68,000 or so clones, 85% to 90% occurring once. The material sequenced was peripheral blood, taken on day 0 of AZD1222 vaccination. All receptors derive from an adult in good health. Each CDR3 is given with its conserved first and last residue. The order of the fields is V gene, J gene, D gene, clone size, CDR3 length, CDR3 protein, CDR3 DNA. The D gene is left open where the match is weak. Some rows have no size entry. The others give once, few or many, or a class for an expanded clone.

V: TRBV4-3
J: TRBJ2-1
D: .
size: .
length: 16
CDR3: CASSQGAETPYNEQFF
DNA: TGCGCCAGCAGCCAAGGCGCAGAGACGCCCTACAATGAGCAGTTCTTC

V: TRBV7-9
J: TRBJ2-1
D: .
size: .
length: 15
CDR3: CASSLGSGTQSRQFF
DNA: TGTGCCAGCAGCTTAGGATCCGGGACTCAATCTCGGCAGTTCTTC

V: TRBV18
J: TRBJ2-3
D: .
size: .
length: 14
CDR3: CASSDRTSTDTQYF
DNA: TGTGCCAGCTCAGACAGAACTAGCACAGATACGCAGTATTTT

V: TRBV19
J: TRBJ1-1
D: TRBD1
size: .
length: 15
CDR3: CASSNQGAVKTEAFF
DNA: TGTGCCAGTAGTAACCAGGGGGCGGTTAAGACTGAAGCTTTCTTT

V: TRBV25-1
J: TRBJ2-2
D: TRBD2
size: .
length: 15
CDR3: CASSSGRAISGELFF
DNA: TGTGCCAGCAGTAGCGGGAGGGCCATTTCCGGGGAGCTGTTTTTT

V: TRBV27
J: TRBJ2-1
D: TRBD1
size: .
length: 16
CDR3: CASSLWTGPTYNEQFF
DNA: TGTGCCAGCAGTTTATGGACAGGGCCGACCTACAATGAGCAGTTCTTC

V: TRBV4-1
J: TRBJ2-5
D: .
size: .
length: 17
CDR3: CASGQFGRGGVTETQYF
DNA: TGCGCCAGCGGCCAATTCGGGCGAGGAGGGGTAACCGAGACCCAGTACTTC

V: TRBV4-1
J: TRBJ1-4
D: TRBD1
size: once
length: 17
CDR3: CASSHTYGSGGNEKLFF
DNA: TGCGCCAGCAGCCATACGTACGGGTCAGGGGGCAATGAAAAACTGTTTTTT

V: TRBV15
J: TRBJ2-5
D: .
size: .
length: 12
CDR3: CATSDRGETQYF
DNA: TGTGCCACCAGCGATAGGGGGGAGACCCAGTACTTC

V: TRBV19
J: TRBJ1-5
D: .
size: .
length: 15
CDR3: CASSMNFQGHQPQHF
DNA: TGTGCCAGTAGTATGAATTTCCAGGGGCATCAGCCCCAGCATTTT

V: TRBV5-1
J: TRBJ2-3
D: .
size: .
length: 14
CDR3: CASSLGSGEDTQYF
DNA: TGCGCCAGCAGCTTGGGGTCGGGAGAAGATACGCAGTATTTT

V: TRBV5-6
J: TRBJ2-5
D: TRBD2
size: few
length: 17
CDR3: CASSPVRSGSARETQYF
DNA: TGTGCCAGCAGCCCCGTCAGAAGCGGGAGTGCACGGGAGACCCAGTACTTC

V: TRBV4-1
J: TRBJ1-5
D: .
size: .
length: 13
CDR3: CASSQGLGQTQHF
DNA: TGCGCCAGCAGCCAAGGTCTCGGACAGACCCAGCATTTT

V: TRBV7-2
J: TRBJ2-7
D: TRBD1
size: .
length: 15
CDR3: CASSYQGTGYYEQYF
DNA: TGTGCCAGCAGCTACCAGGGGACAGGGTATTACGAGCAGTACTTC

V: TRBV6-5
J: TRBJ1-1
D: .
size: .
length: 13
CDR3: CASSLTEARGAFF
DNA: TGTGCCAGCAGTCTTACAGAGGCCAGAGGGGCTTTCTTT

V: TRBV7-9
J: TRBJ2-5
D: .
size: .
length: 16
CDR3: CASSIGGSGPQETQYF
DNA: TGTGCCAGCAGCATCGGAGGTAGCGGACCCCAAGAGACCCAGTACTTC

V: TRBV5-1
J: TRBJ2-1
D: TRBD2
size: .
length: 14
CDR3: CASTMGLADNEQFF
DNA: TGCGCCAGCACGATGGGACTAGCCGACAATGAGCAGTTCTTC

V: TRBV24-1
J: TRBJ2-1
D: TRBD2
size: .
length: 16
CDR3: CATSATRTRTVSEQFF
DNA: TGTGCCACCAGTGCCACCCGGACTAGGACGGTTTCTGAGCAGTTCTTC

V: TRBV6-1
J: TRBJ1-5
D: TRBD1
size: .
length: 13
CDR3: CANSDRENQPQHF
DNA: TGTGCCAACAGTGACAGGGAAAATCAGCCCCAGCATTTT

V: TRBV13
J: TRBJ1-6
D: TRBD1
size: once
length: 14
CDR3: CASSSGTDNSPLHF
DNA: TGTGCCAGCAGCTCCGGGACAGATAATTCACCCCTCCACTTT

V: TRBV11-2
J: TRBJ1-6
D: .
size: .
length: 15
CDR3: CASTPGGGFPSPLHF
DNA: TGTGCCAGCACCCCGGGGGGGGGTTTCCCTTCACCCCTCCACTTT